A single TCR beta chain is shown here with its context. Original processing notes: Estimation of nucleated cell counts relied on the amplification of reference gene primers. Sequencing was performed with immunoSEQ multiplex PCR; in TCRdb, only in-frame clones are kept and a portion is missing. The V and J calls and the clone size are those of that table, but D and trimming were determined from the DNA. The table shows tens of thousands of clones, with more than 75% occurring only once. CDR1 and CDR2 from the germline V gene are MGHRA and YSYEKL. This CDR3 is 17 amino acids long. The V segment lost 4 bases and the J segment 7 bases; nucleotides outside the gene matches: 15. The data belong to a study of blood T cell repertoires in COVID-19. Study-level information: PBMCs, B-cell-depleted T cells, or T cells provided the cDNA or gDNA that made up the material.

Sequencing was carried out using peripheral blood. V is TRBV4-1 and J is TRBJ2-1; 8 bases map to TRBD2. The TCR comes from a woman older than 75 with active COVID-19. CDR3 coding DNA: TGCGCCAGCAGCCGAGAAGGAACCGGGACTAGTACTAATGAGCAGTTCTTC. Translated: CASSREGTGTSTNEQFF.